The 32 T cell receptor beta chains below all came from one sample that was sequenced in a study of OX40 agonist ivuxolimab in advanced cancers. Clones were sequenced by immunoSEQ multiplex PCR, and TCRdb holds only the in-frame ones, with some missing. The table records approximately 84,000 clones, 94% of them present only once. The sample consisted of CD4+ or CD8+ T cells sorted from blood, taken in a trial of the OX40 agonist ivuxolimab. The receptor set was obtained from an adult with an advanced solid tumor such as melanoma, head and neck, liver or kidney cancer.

The CDR3 DNA reads as TGTGCCAGCAGCGGAATGGGACAGGGGAATGGCTACACCTTC. It yields the protein CASSGMGQGNGYTF. The rearrangement links TRBV5-4 to TRBJ1-2; 10 nucleotides align to TRBD1. Germline-derived CDR1 and CDR2 are SGHNT and YYREEE (reference sequence). The V segment lost 4 bases and the J segment 6 bases; nucleotides outside the gene matches: 6. CDR3 length equals 14 residues.

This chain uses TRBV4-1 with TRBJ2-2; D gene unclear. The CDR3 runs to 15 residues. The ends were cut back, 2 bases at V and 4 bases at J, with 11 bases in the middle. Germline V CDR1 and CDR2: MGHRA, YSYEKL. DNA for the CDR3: TGCGCCAGCAGCCAAAGTGGGCAACTCACCGGGGAGCTGTTTTTT. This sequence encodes CASSQSGQLTGELFF.

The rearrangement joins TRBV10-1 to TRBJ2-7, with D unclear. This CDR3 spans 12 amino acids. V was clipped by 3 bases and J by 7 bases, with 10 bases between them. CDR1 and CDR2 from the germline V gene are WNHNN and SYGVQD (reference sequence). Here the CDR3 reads CASSEIRGEQYF. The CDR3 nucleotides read TGCGCCAGCAGTGAAATTCGTGGGGAGCAGTACTTC.

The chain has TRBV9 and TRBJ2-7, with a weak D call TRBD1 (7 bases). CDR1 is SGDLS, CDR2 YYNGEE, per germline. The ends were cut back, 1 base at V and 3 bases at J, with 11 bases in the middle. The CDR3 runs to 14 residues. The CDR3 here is CASSVQGEDYEQYF. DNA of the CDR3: TGTGCCAGCAGCGTACAGGGGGAGGACTACGAGCAGTACTTC.

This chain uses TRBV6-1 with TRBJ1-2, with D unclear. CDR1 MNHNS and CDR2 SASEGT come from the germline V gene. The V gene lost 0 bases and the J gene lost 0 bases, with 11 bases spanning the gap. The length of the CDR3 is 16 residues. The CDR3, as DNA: TGTGCCAGCAGTGAAGCGCCCCGAGGAGCTAACTATGGCTACACCTTC. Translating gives CASSEAPRGANYGYTF.

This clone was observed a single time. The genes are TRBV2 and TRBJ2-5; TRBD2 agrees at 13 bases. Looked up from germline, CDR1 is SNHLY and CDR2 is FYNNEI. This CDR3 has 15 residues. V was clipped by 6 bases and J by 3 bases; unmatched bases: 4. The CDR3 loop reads CASRIGTSGKETQYF. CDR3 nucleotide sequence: TGTGCCAGCAGGATTGGGACTAGCGGGAAAGAGACCCAGTACTTC.

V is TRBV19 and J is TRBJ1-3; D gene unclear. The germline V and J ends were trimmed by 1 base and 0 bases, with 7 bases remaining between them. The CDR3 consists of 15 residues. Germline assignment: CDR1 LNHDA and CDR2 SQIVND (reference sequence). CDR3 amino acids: CASSIGRSSGNTIYF. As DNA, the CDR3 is TGTGCCAGTAGTATAGGCCGGAGCTCTGGAAACACCATATATTTT.

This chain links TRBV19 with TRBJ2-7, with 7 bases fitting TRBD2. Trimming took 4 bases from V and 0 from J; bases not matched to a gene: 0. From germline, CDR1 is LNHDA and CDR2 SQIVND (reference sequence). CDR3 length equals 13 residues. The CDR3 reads CASSSGSSYEQYF. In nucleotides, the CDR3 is TGTGCCAGTAGTAGCGGGAGCTCCTACGAGCAGTACTTC. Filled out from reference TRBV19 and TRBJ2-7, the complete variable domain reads DGGITQSPKYLFRKEGQNVTLSCEQNLNHDAMYWYRQDPGQGLRLIYYSQIVNDFQKGDIAEGYSVSREKKESFPLTVTSAQKNPTAFYLCASSSGSSYEQYFGPGTRLTVT.

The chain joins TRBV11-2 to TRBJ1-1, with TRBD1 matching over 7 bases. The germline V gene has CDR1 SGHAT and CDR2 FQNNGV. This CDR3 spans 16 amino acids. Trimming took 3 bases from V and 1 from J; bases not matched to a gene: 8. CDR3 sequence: CASSLDRRGPNTEAFF. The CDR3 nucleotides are TGTGCCAGCAGCTTGGACAGGAGGGGACCGAACACTGAAGCTTTCTTT.

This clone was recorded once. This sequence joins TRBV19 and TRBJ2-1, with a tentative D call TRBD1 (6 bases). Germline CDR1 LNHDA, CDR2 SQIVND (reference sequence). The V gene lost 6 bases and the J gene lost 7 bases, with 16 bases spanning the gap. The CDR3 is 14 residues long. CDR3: CASRVWGPANEQFF. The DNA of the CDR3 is TGTGCCAGTAGGGTCTGGGGGCCCGCGAATGAGCAGTTCTTC.

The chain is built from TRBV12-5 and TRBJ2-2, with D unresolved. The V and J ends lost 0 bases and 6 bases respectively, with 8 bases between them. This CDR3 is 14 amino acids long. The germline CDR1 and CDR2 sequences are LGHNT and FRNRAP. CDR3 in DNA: TGTGCTAGTGGTTTGGTTTTACAACCCGGGGAGCTGTTTTTT. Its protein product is CASGLVLQPGELFF.

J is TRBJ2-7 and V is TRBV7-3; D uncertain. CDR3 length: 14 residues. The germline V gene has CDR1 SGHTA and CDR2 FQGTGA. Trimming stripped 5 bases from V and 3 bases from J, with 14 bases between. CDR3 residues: CASSHDGLGYEQYF. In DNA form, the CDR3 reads TGTGCCAGCAGCCACGACGGTCTTGGCTACGAGCAGTACTTC.

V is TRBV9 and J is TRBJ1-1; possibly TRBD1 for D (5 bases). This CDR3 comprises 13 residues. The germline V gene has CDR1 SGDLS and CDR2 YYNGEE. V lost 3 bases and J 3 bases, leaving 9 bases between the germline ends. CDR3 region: CASSAPTDTEAFF. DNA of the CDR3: TGTGCCAGCAGCGCCCCGACAGACACTGAAGCTTTCTTT.

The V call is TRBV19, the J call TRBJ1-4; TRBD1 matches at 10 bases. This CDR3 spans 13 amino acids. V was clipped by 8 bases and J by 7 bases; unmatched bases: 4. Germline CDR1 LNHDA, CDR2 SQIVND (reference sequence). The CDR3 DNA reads TGTGCCAGTCGGACAGGGGGGGGTGAAAAACTGTTTTTT. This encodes CASRTGGGEKLFF.

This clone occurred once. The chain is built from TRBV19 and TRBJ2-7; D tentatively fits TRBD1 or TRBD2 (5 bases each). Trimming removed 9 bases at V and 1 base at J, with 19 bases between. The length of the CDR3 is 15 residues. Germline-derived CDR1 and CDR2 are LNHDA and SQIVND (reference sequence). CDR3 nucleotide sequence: TGTGCCAGCGGGGCCTCACCGGGACCTTCCTACGAGCAGTACTTC. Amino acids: CASGASPGPSYEQYF.

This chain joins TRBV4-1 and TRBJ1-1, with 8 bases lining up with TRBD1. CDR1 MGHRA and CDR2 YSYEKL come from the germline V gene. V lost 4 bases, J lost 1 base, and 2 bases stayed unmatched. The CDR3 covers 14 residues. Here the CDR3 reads CASSPRGPNTEAFF. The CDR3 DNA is TGCGCCAGCAGCCCCAGGGGGCCGAACACTGAAGCTTTCTTT.

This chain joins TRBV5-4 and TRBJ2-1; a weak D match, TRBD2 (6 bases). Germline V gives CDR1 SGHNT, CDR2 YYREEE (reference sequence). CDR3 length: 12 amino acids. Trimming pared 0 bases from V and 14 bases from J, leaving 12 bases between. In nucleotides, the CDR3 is TGTGCCAGCAGCTTGGAAACGGGCGGGGAGTTCTTC. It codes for CASSLETGGEFF.

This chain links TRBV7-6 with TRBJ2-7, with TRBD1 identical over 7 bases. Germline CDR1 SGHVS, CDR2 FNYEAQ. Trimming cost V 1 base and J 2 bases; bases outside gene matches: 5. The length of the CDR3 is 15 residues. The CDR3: CASSLEGAPTYEQYF. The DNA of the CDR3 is TGTGCCAGCAGCTTAGAGGGGGCTCCCACCTACGAGCAGTACTTC.

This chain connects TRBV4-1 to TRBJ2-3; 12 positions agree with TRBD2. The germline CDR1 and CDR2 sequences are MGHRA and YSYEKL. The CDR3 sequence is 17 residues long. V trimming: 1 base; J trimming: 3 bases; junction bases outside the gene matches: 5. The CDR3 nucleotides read TGCGCCAGCAGCCAAGCTAGCGGGAGGGCCAGGACAGATACGCAGTATTTT. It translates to CASSQASGRARTDTQYF.

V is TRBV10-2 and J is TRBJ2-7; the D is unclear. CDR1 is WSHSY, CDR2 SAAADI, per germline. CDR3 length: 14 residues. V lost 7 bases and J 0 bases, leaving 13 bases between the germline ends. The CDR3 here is CASTFSDSSYEQYF. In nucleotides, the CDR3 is TGCGCCAGCACCTTTTCGGATAGCTCCTACGAGCAGTACTTC.

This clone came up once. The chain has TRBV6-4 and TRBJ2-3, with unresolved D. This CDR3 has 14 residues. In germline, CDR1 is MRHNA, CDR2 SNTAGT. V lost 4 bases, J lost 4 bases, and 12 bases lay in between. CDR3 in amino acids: CASSGLEQPDTQYF. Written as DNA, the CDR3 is TGTGCCAGCAGTGGCCTGGAACAGCCAGATACGCAGTATTTT.

The CDR3 sequence: CASSHGVAAQFF. The CDR3 nucleotides are TGTGCCAGCAGCCACGGAGTAGCTGCGCAGTTCTTC. The chain employs TRBV14 and TRBJ2-1; D remains ambiguous. Germline V lookup: CDR1 SGHDN, CDR2 FVKESK. The ends were cut back, 3 bases at V and 12 bases at J, with 12 bases in the middle. The CDR3 runs 12 residues.

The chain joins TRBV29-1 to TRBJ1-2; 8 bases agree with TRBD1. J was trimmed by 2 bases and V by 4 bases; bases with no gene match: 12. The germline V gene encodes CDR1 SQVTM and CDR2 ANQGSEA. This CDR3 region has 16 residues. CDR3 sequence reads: CSVVDGDRPYNYGYTF. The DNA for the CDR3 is TGCAGCGTTGTGGACGGGGACAGGCCGTACAACTATGGCTACACCTTC.

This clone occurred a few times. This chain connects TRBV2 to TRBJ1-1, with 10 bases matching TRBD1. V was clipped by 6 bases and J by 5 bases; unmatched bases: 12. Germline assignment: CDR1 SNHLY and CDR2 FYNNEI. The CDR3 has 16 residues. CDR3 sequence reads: CASSISKGQGETEAFF. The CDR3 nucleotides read TGTGCCAGCAGCATTTCGAAAGGACAGGGGGAGACTGAAGCTTTCTTT.

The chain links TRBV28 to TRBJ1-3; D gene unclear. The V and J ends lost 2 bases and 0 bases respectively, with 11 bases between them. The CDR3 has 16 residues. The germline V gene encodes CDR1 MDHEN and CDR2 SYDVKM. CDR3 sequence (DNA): TGTGCCAGCAGTTTACCCGAGGGCACCTCTGGAAACACCATATATTTT. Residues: CASSLPEGTSGNTIYF.

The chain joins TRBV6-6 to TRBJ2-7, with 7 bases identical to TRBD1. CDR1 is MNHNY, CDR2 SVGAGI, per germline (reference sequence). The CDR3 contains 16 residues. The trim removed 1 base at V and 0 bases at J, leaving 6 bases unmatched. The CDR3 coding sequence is TGTGCCAGCAGTTACTTGTATGGGACAGCCTCCTACGAGCAGTACTTC. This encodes CASSYLYGTASYEQYF.

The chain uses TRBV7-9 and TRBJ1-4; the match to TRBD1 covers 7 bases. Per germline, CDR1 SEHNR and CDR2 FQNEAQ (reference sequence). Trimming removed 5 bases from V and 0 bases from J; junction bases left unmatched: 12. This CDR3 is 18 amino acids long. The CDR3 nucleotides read TGTGCCAGCAGCCCTGGGACAGCCGTCCTTGCAACTAATGAAAAACTGTTTTTT. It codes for CASSPGTAVLATNEKLFF.

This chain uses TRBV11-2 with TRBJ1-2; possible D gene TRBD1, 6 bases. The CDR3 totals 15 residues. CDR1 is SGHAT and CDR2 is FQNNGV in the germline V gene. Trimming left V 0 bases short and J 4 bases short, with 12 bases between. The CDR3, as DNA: TGTGCCAGCAGCTTAGATTGGACAGTGAGCTATGGCTACACCTTC. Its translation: CASSLDWTVSYGYTF.

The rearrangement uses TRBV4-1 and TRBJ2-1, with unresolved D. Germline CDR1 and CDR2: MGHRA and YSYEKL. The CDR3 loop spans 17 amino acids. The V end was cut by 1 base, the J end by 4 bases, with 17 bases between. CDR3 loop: CASSQGGPPGGYNEQFF. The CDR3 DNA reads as TGCGCCAGCAGCCAAGGGGGTCCCCCGGGTGGTTACAATGAGCAGTTCTTC.

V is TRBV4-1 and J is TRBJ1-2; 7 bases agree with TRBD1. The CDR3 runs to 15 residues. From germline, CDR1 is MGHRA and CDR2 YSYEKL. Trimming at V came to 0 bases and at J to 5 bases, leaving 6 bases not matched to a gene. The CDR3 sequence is CASSQDPGQEYGYTF. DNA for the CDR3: TGCGCCAGCAGCCAAGATCCCGGACAGGAATATGGCTACACCTTC.

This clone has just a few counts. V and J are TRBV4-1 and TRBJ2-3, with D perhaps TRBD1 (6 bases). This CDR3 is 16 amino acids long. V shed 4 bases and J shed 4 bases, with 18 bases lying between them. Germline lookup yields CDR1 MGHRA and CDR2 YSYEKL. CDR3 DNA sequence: TGCGCCAGCAGCCCTCATGGGCAGGGGCGGGCAGATACGCAGTATTTT. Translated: CASSPHGQGRADTQYF.

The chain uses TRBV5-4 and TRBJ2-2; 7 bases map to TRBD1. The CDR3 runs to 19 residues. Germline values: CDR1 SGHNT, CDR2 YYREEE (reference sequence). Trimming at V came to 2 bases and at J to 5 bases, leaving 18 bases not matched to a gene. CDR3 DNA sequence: TGTGCCAGCAGCTTTCACTACATACCGGGGCCCAGGGGGACCGGGGAGCTGTTTTTT. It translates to CASSFHYIPGPRGTGELFF.